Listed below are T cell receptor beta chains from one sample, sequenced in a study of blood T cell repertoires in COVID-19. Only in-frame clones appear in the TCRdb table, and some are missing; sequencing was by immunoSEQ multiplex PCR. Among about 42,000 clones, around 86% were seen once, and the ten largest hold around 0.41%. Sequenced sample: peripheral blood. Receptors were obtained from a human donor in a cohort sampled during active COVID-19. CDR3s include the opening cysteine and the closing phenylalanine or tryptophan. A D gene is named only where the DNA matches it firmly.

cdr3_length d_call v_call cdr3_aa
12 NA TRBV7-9 CASSLEAQKQYF
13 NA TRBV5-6 CASSLYWNTEAFF
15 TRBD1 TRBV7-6 CASSRGPYSYNEQFF
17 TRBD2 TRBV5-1 CASSSMGGTSGYNEQFF
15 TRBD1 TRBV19 CASRRDSRGNQPQHF
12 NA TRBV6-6 CASRRQEAEAFF
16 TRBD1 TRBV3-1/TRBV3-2 CASSLLGQGGLETQYF
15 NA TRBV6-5 CASRIALGIGYEQYF
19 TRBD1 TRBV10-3 CAISPDWDRGPYSNQPQHF
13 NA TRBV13 CASSLVVGSGYTF
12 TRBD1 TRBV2 CASGEQGIEQYF
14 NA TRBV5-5 CASSWQGRNEKLFF
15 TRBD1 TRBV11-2 CASSLGDRGLYEQYF
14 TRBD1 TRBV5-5 CASSLQGFNYGYTF
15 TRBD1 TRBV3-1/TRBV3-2 CASSPSWTGNEKLFF
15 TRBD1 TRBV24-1 CATSALTGAGYGYTF
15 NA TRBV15 CATSRDGGGTTEAFF
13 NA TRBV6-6 CASSGDRTYEQYF
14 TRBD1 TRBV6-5 CASSRGQDGGELFF
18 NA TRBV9 CASSSRMGHGHPNTEAFF
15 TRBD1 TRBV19 CASSSRDRVGDTQYF
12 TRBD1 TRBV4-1 CASSHRGDGYTF
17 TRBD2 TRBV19 CASSIQVAGGRTETQYF
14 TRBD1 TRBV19 CASSPRDRYEKLFF
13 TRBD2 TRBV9 CASSPSGIETQYF
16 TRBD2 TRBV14 CASSPERGVGTDTQYF
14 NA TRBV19 CASSTSTGNTEAFF
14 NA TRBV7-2 CASSLSGGDYGYTF
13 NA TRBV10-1 CASRLHMNTEAFF
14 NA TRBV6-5 CASYNGDSSYEQYF
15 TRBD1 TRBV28 CASSRDRVVYSPLHF
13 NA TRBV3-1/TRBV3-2 CASSQDANEKLFF
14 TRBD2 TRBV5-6 CASSYGGTIYEQYF
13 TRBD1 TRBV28 CASTERGLTEAFF
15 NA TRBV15 CATSRDVGELREQYF
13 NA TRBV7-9 CASSLWGPGGYTF
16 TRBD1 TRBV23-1 CASSPRDRAQSYEQYF
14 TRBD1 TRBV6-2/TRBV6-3 CASSQRTGSPEAFF
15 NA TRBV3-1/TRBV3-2 CASSQDGLGNTEAFF
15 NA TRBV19 CASSFDRSMNTEAFF
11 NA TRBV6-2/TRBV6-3 CASSSAYEQYF
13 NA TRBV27 CASTRKGEPGYTF
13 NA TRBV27 CASSLSASYEQYF
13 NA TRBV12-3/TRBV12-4 CASRGQLQETQYF
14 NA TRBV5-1 CASSLGVAGEKLFF
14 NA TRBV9 CASSAGQSTYEQYF
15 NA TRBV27 CASSLAAYLDTEAFF
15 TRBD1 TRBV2 CASTLEGTGGDGYTF
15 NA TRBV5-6 CASSPRDTPNEKLFF
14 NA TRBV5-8 CASSPSGTRYGYTF
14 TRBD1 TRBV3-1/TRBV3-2 CASSPTGQENIQYF
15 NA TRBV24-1 CATSDSTVNTGELFF
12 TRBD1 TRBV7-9 CASSSGQGTQYF
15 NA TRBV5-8 CASSLVSSTNEKLFF
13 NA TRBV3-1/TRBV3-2 CASSHPGVVEQYF
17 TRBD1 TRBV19 CASSPPVGGTGSYEQYF
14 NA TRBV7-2 CASSLSRVSYEQYF